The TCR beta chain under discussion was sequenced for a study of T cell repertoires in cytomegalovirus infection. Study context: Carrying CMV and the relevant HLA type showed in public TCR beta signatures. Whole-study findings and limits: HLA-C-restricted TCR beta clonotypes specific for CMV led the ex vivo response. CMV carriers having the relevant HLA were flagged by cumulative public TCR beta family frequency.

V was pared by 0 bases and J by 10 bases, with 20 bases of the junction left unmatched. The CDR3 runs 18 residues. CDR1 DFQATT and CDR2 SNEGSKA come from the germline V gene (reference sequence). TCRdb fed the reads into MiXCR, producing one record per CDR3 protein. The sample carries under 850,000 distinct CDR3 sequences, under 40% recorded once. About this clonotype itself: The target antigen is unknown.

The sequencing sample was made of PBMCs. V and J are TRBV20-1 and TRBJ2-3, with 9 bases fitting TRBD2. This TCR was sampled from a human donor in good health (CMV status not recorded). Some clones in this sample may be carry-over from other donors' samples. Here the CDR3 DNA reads TGCAGTGCTAGAGATGGGCCTGCCGGTCGGGCGGGGGGGTACGCGCAGTATTTT. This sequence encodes CSARDGPAGRAGGYAQYF.